This is a list of T cell receptor beta chains from one sample in a study of blood T cell repertoires in COVID-19. This table comes from immunoSEQ multiplex PCR, and its TCRdb copy is limited to in-frame clones, with some not included. The sample yields around 120,000 clones, 85% to 90% seen once. The sequencing input was peripheral blood. The receptors derive from a woman between 50 and 59 years old with active or convalescent COVID-19. Both conserved end residues are part of each CDR3. The D gene is left open where the match is weak. Clone size is given for some rows only: seen once, a few or many times, or a class if the clone is expanded.

V gene	clone size	D gene	J gene	CDR3 protein	CDR3 DNA
TRBV3-1/TRBV3-2	-	-	TRBJ2-1	CAGGKRGGQFLIDQFF	TGTGCCGGGGGTAAACGGGGAGGACAATTCCTCATTGATCAGTTCTTC
TRBV5-6	-	TRBD1	TRBJ2-7	CASSLTGGIEQYF	TGTGCCAGCAGCCTAACAGGGGGAATCGAGCAGTACTTC
TRBV14	few	-	TRBJ1-2	CASSPFNRALEGIFRGYTF	TGTGCCAGCAGCCCCTTTAATCGTGCGCTGGAGGGGATATTCCGTGGCTACACCTTC
TRBV2	-	-	TRBJ2-7	CASSRGGGPGEQYF	TGTGCCAGCAGTAGAGGGGGAGGGCCGGGTGAGCAGTACTTC
TRBV9	-	-	TRBJ2-5	CASSVGQTKETQYF	TGTGCCAGCAGCGTCGGACAGACTAAAGAGACCCAGTACTTC
TRBV11-2	-	TRBD1	TRBJ2-5	CASGGTGARQETQYF	TGTGCCAGCGGGGGCACAGGGGCTAGACAAGAGACCCAGTACTTC
TRBV24-1	-	-	TRBJ2-2	CATSDLRQTNTGELFF	TGTGCCACCAGTGATTTGCGACAGACGAACACCGGGGAGCTGTTTTTT
TRBV28	-	TRBD2	TRBJ2-4	CASSLRGGPNIQYF	TGTGCCAGCAGTTTACGGGGAGGGCCGAACATTCAGTACTTC
TRBV15	once	TRBD1	TRBJ1-2	CATSRGWTGDGYTF	TGTGCCACCAGCAGGGGATGGACAGGGGATGGCTACACCTTC
TRBV12-3/TRBV12-4	-	-	TRBJ1-2	CASSSSYGYTF	-
TRBV9	-	TRBD1	TRBJ2-7	CASSARDRGTYEQYF	TGTGCCAGCAGCGCCCGGGACAGGGGAACCTACGAGCAGTACTTC
TRBV30	-	-	TRBJ2-3	CAWSAVGDTQYF	TGTGCCTGGAGTGCGGTCGGGGATACGCAGTATTTT